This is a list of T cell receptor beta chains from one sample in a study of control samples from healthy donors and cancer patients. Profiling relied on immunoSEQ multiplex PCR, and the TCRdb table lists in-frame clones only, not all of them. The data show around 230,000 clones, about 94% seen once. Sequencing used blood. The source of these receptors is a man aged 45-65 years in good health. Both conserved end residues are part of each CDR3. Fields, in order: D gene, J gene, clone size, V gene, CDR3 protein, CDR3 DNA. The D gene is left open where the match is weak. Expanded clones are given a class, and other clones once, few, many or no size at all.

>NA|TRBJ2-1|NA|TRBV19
CASSIAGIHEQFF
TGTGCCAGTAGTATAGCCGGGATCCATGAGCAGTTCTTC
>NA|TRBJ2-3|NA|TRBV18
CASSPPTRTDTQYF
TGTGCCAGCTCACCACCGACGAGGACAGATACGCAGTATTTT
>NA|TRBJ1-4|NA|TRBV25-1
CASSERRQAEKLFF
TGTGCCAGCAGTGAACGCCGGCAGGCTGAAAAACTGTTTTTT
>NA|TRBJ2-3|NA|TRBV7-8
CASSLELGHPYF
TGTGCCAGCAGCTTAGAGCTGGGACACCCGTATTTT
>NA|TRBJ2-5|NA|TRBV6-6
CASSSGVYQETQYF
TGTGCCAGCAGTTCCGGGGTGTACCAAGAGACCCAGTACTTC
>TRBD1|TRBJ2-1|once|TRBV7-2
CASSLSRGNEQFF
TGTGCCAGCAGCTTATCCAGGGGGAATGAGCAGTTCTTC
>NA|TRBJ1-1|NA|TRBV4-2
CASSQGVGSAEAFF
TGTGCCAGCAGCCAAGGGGTGGGGTCCGCTGAAGCTTTCTTT
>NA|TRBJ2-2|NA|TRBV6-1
CASSEFPSTVGGGELFF
TGTGCCAGCAGTGAATTCCCCTCGACAGTTGGCGGTGGGGAGCTGTTTTTT
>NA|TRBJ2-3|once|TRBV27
CASSFSGSTDTQYF
TGTGCCAGCAGTTTCTCGGGTAGCACAGATACGCAGTATTTT
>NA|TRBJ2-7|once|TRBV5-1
CASSLEGYGYEQYF
TGCGCCAGCAGCTTGGAAGGGTACGGCTACGAGCAGTACTTC
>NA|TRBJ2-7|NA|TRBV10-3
CAISEAGGEQYF
TGTGCCATCAGTGAGGCCGGAGGGGAGCAGTACTTC
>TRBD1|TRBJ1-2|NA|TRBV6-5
CASSPHRGGDYGYTF
TGTGCCAGCAGTCCCCACAGGGGAGGGGACTATGGCTACACCTTC
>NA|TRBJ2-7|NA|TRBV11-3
CASSLDSGAYEQYF
TGTGCCAGCAGCTTAGATTCCGGGGCCTACGAGCAGTACTTC
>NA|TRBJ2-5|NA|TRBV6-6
CASSSLGGGAGETQYF
TGTGCCAGCAGTTCCCTCGGAGGGGGGGCCGGAGAGACCCAGTACTTC
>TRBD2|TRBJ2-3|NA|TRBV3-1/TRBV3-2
CASSQDLSGGPFSTDTQYF
TGTGCCAGCAGCCAAGATCTTAGCGGGGGACCCTTTAGCACAGATACGCAGTATTTT
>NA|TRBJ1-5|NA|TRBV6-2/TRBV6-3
CASSYSTGVGNQPQHF
TGTGCCAGCAGTTACTCGACTGGGGTTGGCAATCAGCCCCAGCATTTT
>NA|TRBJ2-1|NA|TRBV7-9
CASSSPGPQQFF
TGTGCCAGCAGCTCTCCCGGGCCGCAGCAGTTCTTC
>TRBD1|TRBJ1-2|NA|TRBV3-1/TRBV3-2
CASSLRQGNGYTF
TGTGCCAGCAGCCTACGACAGGGGAATGGCTACACCTTC
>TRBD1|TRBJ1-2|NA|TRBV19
CASIFTGGGYGYTF
TGTGCCAGTATCTTCACAGGGGGCGGCTATGGCTACACCTTC
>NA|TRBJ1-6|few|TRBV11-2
CASSLATGSPLHF
TGTGCCAGCAGCTTAGCGACAGGTTCACCCCTCCACTTT
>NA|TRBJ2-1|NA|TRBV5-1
CASSREPQWNEQFF
TGCGCCAGCAGCCGAGAGCCCCAGTGGAATGAGCAGTTCTTC
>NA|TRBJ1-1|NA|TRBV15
CATSREGSLVFSFGNTEAFF
TGTGCCACCAGCAGAGAAGGTTCACTAGTCTTCTCTTTCGGGAACACTGAAGCTTTCTTT
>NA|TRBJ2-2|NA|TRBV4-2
CASSQDLPGNTGELFF
TGTGCCAGCAGCCAAGATCTACCAGGGAACACCGGGGAGCTGTTTTTT
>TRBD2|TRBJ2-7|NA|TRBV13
CASSSTAGAYEQYF
TGTGCCAGCAGCTCAACAGCGGGGGCCTACGAGCAGTACTTC
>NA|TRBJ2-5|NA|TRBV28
CASSLLPQETQYF
TGTGCCAGCAGTTTGCTACCCCAAGAGACCCAGTACTTC
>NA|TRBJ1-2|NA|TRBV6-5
CASSLGGDLGYTF
TGTGCCAGCAGTCTGGGGGGAGACCTAGGCTACACCTTC
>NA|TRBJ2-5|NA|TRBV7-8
CASSSRQYQETQYF
TGTGCCAGCAGCTCCCGACAGTACCAAGAGACCCAGTACTTC
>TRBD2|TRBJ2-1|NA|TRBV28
CASSLWRGDYNEQFF
TGTGCCAGCAGTTTGTGGCGGGGGGACTACAATGAGCAGTTCTTC
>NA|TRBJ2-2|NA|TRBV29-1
CSVHAGRNTGELFF
TGCAGCGTCCATGCAGGGAGGAACACCGGGGAGCTGTTTTTT
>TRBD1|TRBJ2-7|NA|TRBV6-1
CASSDLTGIYEQYF
TGTGCCAGCAGTGATCTGACAGGGATCTACGAGCAGTACTTC
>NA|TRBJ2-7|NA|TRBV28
CASSLPASPYEQYF
TGTGCCAGCAGTTTGCCTGCCAGCCCCTACGAGCAGTACTTC